This T cell receptor (beta chain) was captured in a study of T cell responses to AZD1222 COVID-19 vaccine. Data came from immunoSEQ multiplex PCR; TCRdb stores just in-frame clones and leaves some out. Found here are tens of thousands of clones, over 80% of them singletons; the top ten hold 9.5% to 13%. The CDR3 extends over 14 amino acids. Germline V gene sequence: CDR1 SEHNR, CDR2 FQNEAQ (reference sequence). V shed 0 bases and J shed 3 bases, with 6 bases lying between them. This specimen consisted of peripheral blood, obtained 28 days after the second AZD1222 dose. The V gene is TRBV7-9, the J gene TRBJ2-1, with unresolved D. The source of this sequence is an adult who received the AZD1222 COVID-19 vaccine. CDR3 DNA sequence: TGTGCCAGCAGCTTAGCCTGGGGCTACAATGAGCAGTTCTTC. Protein sequence: CASSLAWGYNEQFF.